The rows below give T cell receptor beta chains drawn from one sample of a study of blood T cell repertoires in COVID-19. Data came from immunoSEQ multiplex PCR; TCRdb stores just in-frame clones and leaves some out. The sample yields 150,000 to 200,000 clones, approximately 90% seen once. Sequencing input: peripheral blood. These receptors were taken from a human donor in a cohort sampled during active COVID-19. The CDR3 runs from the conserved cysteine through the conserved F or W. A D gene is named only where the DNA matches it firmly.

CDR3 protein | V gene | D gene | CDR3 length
CASAPGQGNYGYTF | TRBV19 | TRBD1 | 14
CASSLQVTGELFF | TRBV7-9 | NA | 13
CASSLAPGQGRGTTGELFF | TRBV5-1 | TRBD1 | 19
CASSLATGFGGKLFF | TRBV7-2 | NA | 15
CAIMRAGSYEQYF | TRBV10-3 | TRBD2 | 13
CASSYQPGAYNEQFF | TRBV6-2/TRBV6-3 | NA | 15
CASRPGVPETQYF | TRBV2 | NA | 13
CASSLATGAPQQFF | TRBV5-1 | TRBD1 | 14
CASSEEQLYEQYF | TRBV6-1 | NA | 13
CASSLLIWQGKTGANVLTF | TRBV11-2 | NA | 19